This TCR beta chain was sequenced for a study of blood T cells in healthy people across ages. Findings of the study overall: Observed TCR beta diversity showed a strong correlation with the percentage of naive T cells as measured by flow cytometry.

Germline CDR1 is SNHLY and CDR2 is FYNNEI. CDR3 length equals 16 residues. V lost 6 bases, J lost 4 bases, and 12 bases stayed unmatched. Next came a second PCR, run for roughly 6 to 11 cycles, which used a sample-barcoded 5' primer along with a J-beta primer mix. The template-switch adaptor, which had 12 random nucleotides, put a tag on each cDNA molecule. TCRdb processed the 5' RACE reads anew with MiXCR; each CDR3 protein has one entry. In the table there are 550,000 to 800,000 distinct CDR3 sequences, roughly 32% of which are singletons. This clonotype was counted ten times or more. Its antigen is not known.

This TCR came from a woman of 80 years or more in good health. Material for sequencing was blood. The J gene is TRBJ2-5, the V gene TRBV2; TRBD1 matches 9 bases. The CDR3 spells CASSPTGTGSPETQYF. The CDR3 bases are TGTGCCAGCAGCCCTACCGGGACAGGGTCTCCAGAGACCCAGTACTTC.